These 14 T cell receptor beta chains share one sample of origin, sequenced in a study of identical twins. Via MiXCR, TCRdb re-called the 5' RACE reads, giving one row per CDR3 protein. Of around 220,000 distinct CDR3 sequences in the sample, about an eighth are singletons; the top ten hold 8.5% to 10%. Sequenced: memory (CD45RO+) T cells sorted from blood. These receptor sequences come from a woman aged 18-29 years in good health.

This CDR3 is CASSPMTPGDGYTF. In DNA form, the CDR3 reads TGTGCCAGCAGCCCCATGACCCCGGGGGACGGCTACACCTTC. The rearrangement uses TRBV7-2 and TRBJ1-2; possible D gene TRBD1, 5 bases. The V and J ends lost 5 bases and 8 bases respectively, with 18 bases between them. Per germline, CDR1 SGHTA and CDR2 FQGNSA. The CDR3 runs 14 residues.

This clonotype was seen many times. The chain combines TRBV20-1 with TRBJ2-5; the match to TRBD2 covers 7 bases. This CDR3 spans 14 amino acids. The germline V gene encodes CDR1 DFQATT and CDR2 SNEGSKA (reference sequence). With V trimmed by 6 bases and J by 4 bases, 11 bases remained unmatched. In DNA form, the CDR3 reads TGCAGTGCGAGGGGAGGGAAGGGTCGAGAGACCCAGTACTTC. Translating it yields CSARGGKGRETQYF.

This clonotype was observed a single time. The chain carries TRBV15 and TRBJ2-4, with D perhaps assigned TRBD1 or TRBD2 (5 bases each). The V gene lost 9 bases and the J gene lost 2 bases, with 17 bases spanning the gap. The CDR3 runs to 15 residues. CDR1 is LNHNV and CDR2 is YYDKDF in the germline V gene (reference sequence). The CDR3 region has the DNA TGTGCCACGGGGGACGCTTTTTACCCCAAAAACATTCAGTACTTC. It is translated as CATGDAFYPKNIQYF.

This clonotype was counted ten times or more. This CDR3 is CSVLAGSDTQYF. CDR3 nucleotide sequence: TGCAGCGTTCTAGCAGGGTCGGATACGCAGTATTTT. This rearrangement joins TRBV29-1 to TRBJ2-3, with D possibly being TRBD1 or TRBD2 (5 bases each). Trimming took off 5 bases at V and 6 bases at J, with 12 bases between the two ends. The V gene's germline CDR1 is SQVTM and CDR2 ANQGSEA. The CDR3 is made up of 12 amino acids.

The chain has TRBV5-6 and TRBJ2-3; 7 positions agree with TRBD1. CDR1 SGHDT and CDR2 YYEEEE come from the germline V gene. This CDR3 spans 19 amino acids. After removal of 4 bases from V and 0 bases from J, the junction contained 17 bases not matched to a gene. CDR3 nucleotide sequence: TGTGCCAGCAGCCTGCCTCGGGCAGGGGGAGAGACTAGCACAGATACGCAGTATTTT. This translates into CASSLPRAGGETSTDTQYF.

The chain is built from TRBV3-1 and TRBJ1-2; D ambiguous. V lost 4 bases and J lost 7, with 13 bases in between. The germline CDR1 and CDR2 sequences are LGHDT and YNNKEL (reference sequence). The CDR3 contains 13 residues. CDR3 loop: CASSLFGPAGYTF. CDR3 coding DNA: TGTGCCAGCAGCCTCTTCGGTCCTGCTGGCTACACCTTC.

This clonotype was seen many times. This chain links TRBV5-1 with TRBJ2-5; D might be TRBD1 or TRBD2, each matching 5 bases. This CDR3 comprises 14 residues. Trimming shortened V by 4 bases and J by 5 bases, and 15 bases separated the two germline ends. Germline lookup yields CDR1 SGHRS and CDR2 YFSETQ. The CDR3 coding sequence is TGCGCCAGCAGCCCTGGGACGGCCCGGGAGACCCAGTACTTC. Its protein is CASSPGTARETQYF.

The CDR3, as DNA: TGTGCCAGCAGCTTAGGCCAGAGAAACACCGGGGAGCTGTTTTTT. This sequence encodes CASSLGQRNTGELFF. The V call is TRBV7-2, the J call TRBJ2-2; no clear D gene. The V gene's germline CDR1 is SGHTA and CDR2 FQGNSA. The V end lost 1 base, the J end lost 2 bases, and 8 bases lay between the germline ends. This CDR3 spans 15 amino acids. Using reference TRBV7-2 and TRBJ2-2 for the parts outside the CDR3, the full variable domain is GAGVSQSPSNKVTEKGKDVELRCDPISGHTALYWYRQSLGQGLEFLIYFQGNSAPDKSGLPSDRFSAERTGGSVSTLTIQRTQQEDSAVYLCASSLGQRNTGELFFGEGSRLTVL.

A few counts support this clonotype. The chain links TRBV5-6 to TRBJ1-2; D gene ambiguous. Germline CDR1 is SGHDT and CDR2 is YYEEEE. V shed 0 bases and J shed 0 bases, with 12 bases lying between them. CDR3 size: 16 residues. In DNA, the CDR3 is TGTGCCAGCAGCTTGGTACCAATCACTTCTAACTATGGCTACACCTTC. This gives the protein CASSLVPITSNYGYTF.

This clonotype was seen only a few times. The rearrangement links TRBV6-5 to TRBJ2-7; D might be TRBD1 (6 bases). Germline CDR1 MNHEY, CDR2 SVGAGI. The CDR3 covers 16 residues. Trimming pared 0 bases from V and 0 bases from J, leaving 12 bases between. The DNA of the CDR3 is TGTGCCAGCAGTTACTCGGCAGGGGCCGACTCCTACGAGCAGTACTTC. Translation gives CASSYSAGADSYEQYF.

The V gene is TRBV10-2, the J gene TRBJ2-3; no clear D. The CDR3 length is 15 residues. CDR1 WSHSY and CDR2 SAAADI come from the germline V gene. The germline V and J ends were trimmed by 6 bases and 1 base, with 14 bases remaining between them. CDR3 in amino acids: CASRVTTSGTDTQYF. DNA for the CDR3: TGCGCCAGCAGAGTGACAACCAGCGGCACAGATACGCAGTATTTT.

This rearrangement joins TRBV7-2 to TRBJ1-1; no definite D call. V was cut by 2 bases and J by 10 bases, with 11 bases left in between. Per the germline V gene, CDR1 is SGHTA and CDR2 is FQGNSA. CDR3 length: 12 residues. CDR3 DNA sequence: TGTGCCAGCAGCTTACGGCTCAGTTCAGCTTTCTTT. Its translation: CASSLRLSSAFF.

This clonotype turned up a few times. The chain uses TRBV7-2 and TRBJ2-3, with D hard to call. Trimming stripped 1 base from V and 2 bases from J, with 7 bases between. The CDR3 loop spans 14 amino acids. CDR1 and CDR2 from the germline V gene are SGHTA and FQGNSA. Here the CDR3 reads CASSLVAFTDTQYF. CDR3 sequence (DNA): TGTGCCAGCAGCTTAGTTGCCTTCACAGATACGCAGTATTTT.

This clonotype appeared a few times. This chain uses TRBV6-5 with TRBJ2-4, with D perhaps being TRBD1 or TRBD2 (6 bases each). The CDR3 totals 14 residues. Per germline, CDR1 MNHEY and CDR2 SVGAGI. Trimming took 0 bases from V and 7 from J, leaving 10 bases between them. CDR3 DNA: TGTGCCAGCAGTTACTCGGGGGGCCGGAACATTCAGTACTTC. This codes for CASSYSGGRNIQYF.